These 29 T cell receptor beta chains originate from one sample sequenced in a study of beta chain features in type 1 diabetes. Expressed TCRB transcripts were sequenced because the entire RNA isolate underwent reverse transcription. TCRdb's table, derived via immunoSEQ multiplex PCR, lists solely in-frame clones and lacks some. The sample has around 250,000 clones; under 70% are singletons. Sequencing used naive CD4+ T cells from blood. Source of these receptors: a man younger than 40 in good health.

The chain uses TRBV7-9 and TRBJ2-3, with D maybe TRBD2 (6 bases). The length of the CDR3 is 16 residues. V shed 5 bases and J shed 0 bases, with 15 bases lying between them. Per germline, CDR1 SEHNR and CDR2 FQNEAQ (reference sequence). The CDR3 here is CASSAGTAASTDTQYF. DNA of the CDR3: TGTGCCAGCAGCGCAGGGACTGCCGCTAGCACAGATACGCAGTATTTT.

The J gene is TRBJ1-2, the V gene TRBV7-8, with 8 positions matching TRBD1. The CDR3 consists of 12 residues. CDR1 is SGHVS and CDR2 is FQNEAQ in the germline V gene. J was trimmed by 8 bases and V by 5 bases; bases with no gene match: 4. Here the CDR3 reads CASSTTGEGYTF. The CDR3 coding sequence is TGTGCCAGCAGCACGACAGGGGAGGGCTACACCTTC.

J is TRBJ2-2 and V is TRBV9; perhaps TRBD1 as D (7 bases). Germline-derived CDR1 and CDR2 are SGDLS and YYNGEE. There are 17 residues in the CDR3. With 4 bases removed from V and 1 base from J, the gap between germline ends came to 17 bases. Here the CDR3 DNA reads TGTGCCAGCAGCCCCCCCCGGGGGACAGTGAACACCGGGGAGCTGTTTTTT. Encoded protein: CASSPPRGTVNTGELFF.

The chain links TRBV7-2 to TRBJ2-1; the match to TRBD2 covers 8 bases. From germline, CDR1 is SGHTA and CDR2 FQGNSA. V shed 4 bases, J shed 5 bases, and the junction held 4 bases outside the gene matches. This CDR3 spans 14 amino acids. DNA for the CDR3: TGTGCCAGCAGCTCCCTAGCGGGTGACAATGAGCAGTTCTTC. The encoded protein is CASSSLAGDNEQFF.

The chain is built from TRBV7-8 and TRBJ2-3; a weak D match, TRBD2 (6 bases). This CDR3 contains 13 residues. Trimming shortened V by 5 bases and J by 6 bases, and 12 bases separated the two germline ends. The V gene's germline CDR1 is SGHVS and CDR2 FQNEAQ. CDR3 in amino acids: CASSPRGGDTQYF. CDR3 nucleotides: TGTGCCAGCAGCCCGCGAGGAGGGGATACGCAGTATTTT.

The chain has TRBV5-4 and TRBJ1-6; a possible D gene is TRBD1 (6 bases). CDR1 and CDR2 (germline): SGHNT, YYREEE (reference sequence). With 4 bases removed from V and 10 bases from J, the gap between germline ends came to 15 bases. This CDR3 is built from 14 residues. Written as DNA, the CDR3 is TGTGCCAGCAGCCGGGGGCAGGAACACTCACCCCTCCACTTT. Amino acids: CASSRGQEHSPLHF.

This clone turned up a few times. V and J are TRBV29-1 and TRBJ2-6, with TRBD1 matching 10 bases. The length of the CDR3 is 16 residues. The trim removed 6 bases at V and 2 bases at J, leaving 7 bases unmatched. CDR1 and CDR2 (germline): SQVTM, ANQGSEA. The DNA for the CDR3 is TGCAGCGTACCGGGACAGGGGAGCACTGGGGCCAACGTCCTGACTTTC. As protein: CSVPGQGSTGANVLTF.

This chain's CDR3 is CASSQLTGPGNTIYF. The CDR3 nucleotides read TGCGCCAGCAGTCAACTGACAGGGCCTGGAAACACCATATATTTT. This chain uses TRBV23-1 with TRBJ1-3; 7 nucleotides match TRBD1. TRBV23-1 is flagged as an ORF with uncertain function. The CDR3 extends over 15 amino acids. V lost 2 bases to trimming and J lost 2 bases; unmatched junction nucleotides: 3.

This clone was counted only a few times. This chain links TRBV10-1 with TRBJ2-1; TRBD2 agrees at 9 bases. The germline CDR1 and CDR2 sequences are WNHNN and SYGVQD (reference sequence). This CDR3 region has 15 residues. Unmatched junction bases numbered 9, after V lost 3 bases and J lost 9 bases. CDR3 protein: CASSDGSGRGIEQFF. DNA for the CDR3: TGCGCCAGCAGTGATGGTAGCGGGAGAGGGATTGAGCAGTTCTTC.

The chain has TRBV30 and TRBJ2-3; D gene unclear. CDR1 is GTSNPN, CDR2 SVGIG, per germline (reference sequence). This CDR3 has 13 amino acids. The V and J ends lost 3 bases and 4 bases respectively, with 11 bases between them. CDR3 nucleotide sequence: TGTGCCTGGAGCAACCAGGTGGCAGATACGCAGTATTTT. It is translated as CAWSNQVADTQYF.

In this sample, this clone turned up a few times. This chain uses TRBV6-5 with TRBJ2-1; D unclear. Deletions cut 2 bases from V and 8 bases from J, with 10 bases between. The CDR3 runs 13 residues. Germline values: CDR1 MNHEY, CDR2 SVGAGI. The CDR3 loop reads CASSYVGRDEQFF. DNA for the CDR3: TGTGCCAGCAGTTACGTGGGTAGGGATGAGCAGTTCTTC.

This clone was seen only a few times. The chain employs TRBV5-4 and TRBJ1-4; D is unresolved. Germline-derived CDR1 and CDR2 are SGHNT and YYREEE (reference sequence). The CDR3 is made up of 13 amino acids. The germline V and J ends were trimmed by 3 bases and 3 bases, with 6 bases remaining between them. The CDR3 reads CASSSAANEKLFF. In DNA form, the CDR3 reads TGTGCCAGCAGCTCGGCCGCTAATGAAAAACTGTTTTTT.

The chain is built from TRBV25-1 and TRBJ2-5; D may be TRBD2 (5 bases). Trimming pared 0 bases from V and 10 bases from J, leaving 24 bases between. Germline V gene lookup returns CDR1 MGHDK and CDR2 SYGVNS. The CDR3 loop spans 17 amino acids. DNA for the CDR3: TGTGCCAGCAGTGAATATATTCCGGCAAACAAAAGGACTGGCCAGTACTTC. Amino acid sequence: CASSEYIPANKRTGQYF.

J is TRBJ1-1 and V is TRBV29-1; tentative D call: TRBD1 (6 bases). The V end lost 4 bases, the J end lost 6 bases, and 12 bases lay between the germline ends. The CDR3 length is 12 residues. Germline values: CDR1 SQVTM, CDR2 ANQGSEA. The CDR3 protein is CSVGTGSPEAFF. The DNA for the CDR3 is TGCAGCGTTGGTACAGGGAGCCCTGAAGCTTTCTTT.

The chain carries TRBV29-1 and TRBJ2-1; 12 bases line up with TRBD2. Germline V CDR1 and CDR2: SQVTM, ANQGSEA. Losses at the gene ends were 3 bases for V and 0 bases for J; bases not matched to a gene: 6. The CDR3 contains 17 residues. CDR3: CSVEGLAGGSSYNEQFF. The CDR3 DNA sequence: TGCAGCGTTGAGGGTCTAGCGGGAGGGAGCTCCTACAATGAGCAGTTCTTC.

The V call is TRBV7-2, the J call TRBJ2-7; 10 bases map to TRBD2. Trimming cost V 5 bases and J 4 bases; bases outside gene matches: 11. Germline V gene data show CDR1 as SGHTA and CDR2 as FQGNSA. CDR3 length: 16 residues. CDR3 sequence (DNA): TGTGCCAGCAGCCTGATGGGAGGACTAGCGGCTTACGAGCAGTACTTC. Its protein is CASSLMGGLAAYEQYF.

The rearrangement links TRBV6-5 to TRBJ1-6, with D perhaps matching TRBD1 (5 bases). Germline CDR1 is MNHEY and CDR2 is SVGAGI. With 5 bases removed from V and 7 bases from J, the gap between germline ends came to 9 bases. This CDR3 comprises 13 residues. The CDR3 is CASSLGGNSPLHF. CDR3 coding DNA: TGTGCCAGCAGTCTGGGGGGGAATTCACCCCTCCACTTT.

The chain couples TRBV15 to TRBJ2-2; weak D call: TRBD2 (5 bases). CDR1 and CDR2 from the germline V gene are LNHNV and YYDKDF (reference sequence). This CDR3 is built from 15 residues. V was shortened by 5 bases and J by 2 bases, with 12 bases between the two germline ends. CDR3 coding DNA: TGTGCCACCAGCCTCAGCGGATCCAACACCGGGGAGCTGTTTTTT. It encodes CATSLSGSNTGELFF.

Notes on this clone: The same CDR3 arises from other DNA sequences in this sample as well. The chain combines TRBV29-1 with TRBJ2-7, with D perhaps TRBD1 (6 bases). Germline V gene sequence: CDR1 SQVTM, CDR2 ANQGSEA. V shed 4 bases and J shed 1 base, with 11 bases lying between them. The CDR3 is 13 residues long. The CDR3 DNA sequence: TGCAGCGTTGCCCGACAGGTTTCCTACGAGCAGTACTTC. Amino acid sequence: CSVARQVSYEQYF.

This chain connects TRBV7-2 to TRBJ2-3; 7 bases are a match to TRBD1. The CDR3 totals 14 residues. The germline CDR1 and CDR2 sequences are SGHTA and FQGNSA. V lost 1 base and J lost 7; bases outside the gene matches: 5. CDR3 DNA: TGTGCCAGCAGCTTAGGGGTCAGGGGGAATACGCAGTATTTT. Protein: CASSLGVRGNTQYF.

The rearrangement links TRBV5-1 to TRBJ2-7; 11 bases fit TRBD1. Trimming took 0 bases from V and 2 from J; bases not matched to a gene: 1. The CDR3 sequence is 15 residues long. Germline CDR1 is SGHRS and CDR2 is YFSETQ. The CDR3 loop is CASSLGTGGPYEQYF. The CDR3 bases are TGCGCCAGCAGCTTGGGGACAGGGGGCCCCTACGAGCAGTACTTC.

The rearrangement joins TRBV9 to TRBJ1-6; D remains ambiguous. The CDR3 consists of 15 residues. V dropped 3 bases and J dropped 0 bases, with 7 bases sitting between them. Looked up from germline, CDR1 is SGDLS and CDR2 is YYNGEE. In nucleotides, the CDR3 is TGTGCCAGCAGCGGGCTGAGCTCCTATAATTCACCCCTCCACTTT. It encodes CASSGLSSYNSPLHF.

The chain links TRBV5-6 to TRBJ2-1; D not resolved. The V end lost 2 bases, the J end lost 6 bases, and 6 bases lay between the germline ends. This CDR3 has 12 amino acids. Germline V gives CDR1 SGHDT, CDR2 YYEEEE. CDR3 region: CASSLNSNEQFF. CDR3 DNA sequence: TGTGCCAGCAGCTTAAACTCCAATGAGCAGTTCTTC. The whole variable domain, filled in from reference TRBV5-6 and TRBJ2-1, reads DAGVTQSPTHLIKTRGQQVTLRCSPKSGHDTVSWYQQALGQGPQFIFQYYEEEERQRGNFPDRFSGHQFPNYSSELNVNALLLGDSALYLCASSLNSNEQFFGPGTRLTVL.

The chain combines TRBV4-3 with TRBJ2-7; a possible D gene is TRBD2 (6 bases). CDR1 and CDR2 (germline): LGHNA, YSLEER. V was cut by 1 base and J by 3 bases, with 13 bases left in between. The CDR3 runs to 15 residues. The CDR3 DNA follows: TGCGCCAGCAGCCAAGCCTGGAGTAGCGGCTACGAGCAGTACTTC. Its protein is CASSQAWSSGYEQYF.

The genes are TRBV29-1 and TRBJ2-5; D remains unclear. The CDR3 totals 10 residues. Looked up from germline, CDR1 is SQVTM and CDR2 is ANQGSEA. V was pared by 8 bases and J by 5 bases, with 9 bases between. CDR3 sequence: CSSYRETQYF. DNA of the CDR3: TGCAGCTCTTATCGGGAGACCCAGTACTTC.

This clone has only a few counts. The chain uses TRBV29-1 and TRBJ1-2, with 7 bases lining up with TRBD1. V dropped 8 bases and J dropped 5; count of bases not matched to a gene: 5. The CDR3 is made up of 11 amino acids. Germline lookup yields CDR1 SQVTM and CDR2 ANQGSEA. CDR3 protein: CSTGTAYGYTF. The DNA of the CDR3 is TGCAGCACGGGGACAGCTTATGGCTACACCTTC.

The CDR3 DNA is TGCGCCAGCAGCTTGGGCAGGGCTGGGGCCAACGTCCTGACTTTC. This gives the protein CASSLGRAGANVLTF. The chain joins TRBV5-1 to TRBJ2-6; D is perhaps TRBD1 (5 bases). CDR3 size: 15 residues. V was pared by 0 bases and J by 2 bases, with 6 bases between. In germline, CDR1 is SGHRS, CDR2 YFSETQ.

The chain couples TRBV28 to TRBJ2-7, with 8 bases that match TRBD2. Trimming cost V 5 bases and J 9 bases; bases outside gene matches: 18. The germline V gene has CDR1 MDHEN and CDR2 SYDVKM. The CDR3 extends over 16 amino acids. In DNA, the CDR3 is TGTGCCAGCAGTCCCCCCGGGACGGGAGGGCCCTGGTGGCAGTACTTC. This codes for CASSPPGTGGPWWQYF. The entire variable domain, with the rest obtained from reference TRBV28 and TRBJ2-7, is as follows: DVKVTQSSRYLVKRTGEKVFLECVQDMDHENMFWYRQDPGLGLRLIYFSYDVKMKEKGDIPEGYSVSREKKERFSLILESASTNQTSMYLCASSPPGTGGPWWQYFGPGTRLTVT.

This chain joins TRBV19 and TRBJ2-1; TRBD2 might be the D (6 bases). The CDR3 contains 14 residues. Trimming cost V 6 bases and J 8 bases, with 17 bases left between them. Germline V lookup: CDR1 LNHDA, CDR2 SQIVND (reference sequence). DNA for the CDR3: TGTGCCAGTAGCCCGACTAGGGTTCTGGATGAGCAGTTCTTC. It specifies CASSPTRVLDEQFF.